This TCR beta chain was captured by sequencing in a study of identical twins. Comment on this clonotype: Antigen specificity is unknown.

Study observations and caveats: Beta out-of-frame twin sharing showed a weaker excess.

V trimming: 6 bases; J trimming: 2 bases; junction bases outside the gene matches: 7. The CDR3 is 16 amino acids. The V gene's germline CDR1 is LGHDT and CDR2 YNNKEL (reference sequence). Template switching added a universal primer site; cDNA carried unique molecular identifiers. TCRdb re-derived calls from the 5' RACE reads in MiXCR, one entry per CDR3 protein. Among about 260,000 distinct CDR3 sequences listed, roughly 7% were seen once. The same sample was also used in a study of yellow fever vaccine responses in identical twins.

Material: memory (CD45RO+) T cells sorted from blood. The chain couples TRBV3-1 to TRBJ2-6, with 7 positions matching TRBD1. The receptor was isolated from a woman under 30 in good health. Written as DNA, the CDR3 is TGTGCCAGCAGGGTCGGTCAGGGGGCTGGGGCCAACGTCCTGACTTTC. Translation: CASRVGQGAGANVLTF.